Given below is one T cell receptor (beta chain) in context. The sample is drawn from a study of blood T cell repertoires in COVID-19. Study at large: Researchers got acute and convalescent COVID-19 samples from the United States, Italy and Spain. Sample material is recorded as cDNA or gDNA derived from T cells, B-cell-depleted T cells, or PBMCs.

The V gene's germline CDR1 is MNHNY and CDR2 SVGAGI (reference sequence). Trimming shortened V by 7 bases and J by 4 bases, and 19 bases separated the two germline ends. The CDR3 extends over 15 amino acids. The protocol was immunoSEQ multiplex PCR, while the TCRdb copy is restricted to in-frame clones and leaves out a portion. The sample lists about 87,000 clones, approximately 86% seen once, with just over 3% in the top ten. A Seattle source enrolled patients during active infection and followed them longitudinally. The TCR sequence derives from an elderly woman with COVID-19, enrolled during active disease. The rearrangement uses TRBV6-6 and TRBJ1-1; tentative D call: TRBD1 (6 bases). Sequencing was performed on peripheral blood. The CDR3 sequence: CASINYGRGATEAFF. The DNA for the CDR3 is TGTGCCAGCATCAACTACGGGCGGGGGGCCACTGAAGCTTTCTTT.